Below are 23 T cell receptor beta chains sequenced from a single sample in a study of blood T cell repertoires in COVID-19. Clones were read by immunoSEQ multiplex PCR, and TCRdb kept only the in-frame ones, dropping some. The table shows 260,000 or so clones, with approximately 88% occurring only once. The sample taken for sequencing was PBMCs or T cells enriched from blood (not recorded which). The receptors come from a woman in her thirties or forties with acute COVID-19.

In this sample, this clone turned up a few times. One end of the junction fails to match germline, which may point to a read error. This rearrangement joins TRBV10-3 to TRBJ1-2; D is possibly TRBD1 (6 bases). The CDR3 sequence is 14 residues long. Per the germline V gene, CDR1 is ENHRY and CDR2 is SYGVKD. The CDR3 region has the DNA TGTGCCGCCCAGGGTATACAGGGCAACTACGGCTACACCTTC. Amino acids: CAAQGIQGNYGYTF.

The chain carries TRBV10-3 and TRBJ1-1, with TRBD1 matching over 11 bases. The V gene end was trimmed by 10 bases and the J gene end by 4 bases; junction bases not matched to a gene: 8. The germline CDR1 and CDR2 sequences are ENHRY and SYGVKD. CDR3 length: 14 residues. CDR3 residues: CATQTGTGGTEAFF. CDR3 sequence (DNA): TGTGCCACCCAGACCGGGACAGGGGGCACTGAAGCTTTCTTT.

The rearrangement joins TRBV18 to TRBJ1-5; the match to TRBD1 covers 7 bases. CDR3 length: 16 amino acids. Per germline, CDR1 KGHSH and CDR2 LQKENI. V lost 3 bases, J lost 3 bases, and 8 bases stayed unmatched. CDR3 residues: CASSPRETGLNQPQHF. The CDR3 nucleotides are TGTGCCAGCTCACCGAGGGAGACAGGGCTCAATCAGCCCCAGCATTTT.

The chain employs TRBV19 and TRBJ2-3; TRBD2 matches 15 bases. Losses at the gene ends were 3 bases for V and 4 bases for J; bases not matched to a gene: 14. This CDR3 comprises 20 residues. The V gene's germline CDR1 is LNHDA and CDR2 SQIVND (reference sequence). DNA for the CDR3: TGTGCCAGTAGTATGCCGGGACTAGCGGGAGGTTCTATTGGTGCAGATACGCAGTATTTT. It translates to CASSMPGLAGGSIGADTQYF.

This clone showed up just once. The rearrangement joins TRBV5-1 to TRBJ2-5, with 8 bases matching TRBD2. The germline V gene has CDR1 SGHRS and CDR2 YFSETQ. CDR3 length equals 17 residues. The junction had 12 bases not matched to a gene; V was cut back by 0 bases and J by 5 bases. The CDR3 DNA follows: TGCGCCAGCAGCTTGGCCGGGGGGGCGGGGGCTAGGGAGACCCAGTACTTC. Protein sequence: CASSLAGGAGARETQYF.

The chain uses TRBV7-9 and TRBJ2-2, with TRBD1 matching over 9 bases. The junction had 3 bases not matched to a gene; V was cut back by 6 bases and J by 4 bases. CDR3 length equals 14 residues. From germline, CDR1 is SEHNR and CDR2 FQNEAQ (reference sequence). The CDR3 DNA sequence: TGTGCCAGCAGAGGGACAGGGTTCACCGGGGAGCTGTTTTTT. It codes for CASRGTGFTGELFF.

The chain couples TRBV4-3 to TRBJ1-5; perhaps TRBD1 as D (5 bases). Germline lookup yields CDR1 LGHNA and CDR2 YSLEER. The CDR3 spans 16 residues. V gave up 1 base and J gave up 5 bases, with 15 bases separating them. CDR3 protein: CASSQAWGGRHQPQHF. For the CDR3, the DNA is TGCGCCAGCAGCCAAGCATGGGGGGGGAGGCATCAGCCCCAGCATTTT.

Only one count was recorded for this clone. The chain combines TRBV5-1 with TRBJ1-1; D gene uncertain. Trimming left V 0 bases short and J 1 base short, with 7 bases between. Germline values: CDR1 SGHRS, CDR2 YFSETQ. The CDR3 spans 14 residues. CDR3 in amino acids: CASSLGAANTEAFF. The CDR3 nucleotides read TGCGCCAGCAGCTTGGGGGCAGCGAACACTGAAGCTTTCTTT.

Remarks on this clone: Other DNA variants within this sample encode the same CDR3. This chain joins TRBV29-1 and TRBJ1-1; D may be TRBD1 (5 bases). CDR1 SQVTM and CDR2 ANQGSEA come from the germline V gene. There are 15 residues in the CDR3. V shed 4 bases and J shed 0 bases, with 15 bases lying between them. The CDR3 reads CSVAAGWGMNTEAFF. The CDR3 DNA follows: TGCAGCGTTGCGGCAGGGTGGGGAATGAACACTGAAGCTTTCTTT.

This chain connects TRBV25-1 to TRBJ1-2; possibly TRBD1 for D (5 bases). The length of the CDR3 is 17 residues. Germline V gene sequence: CDR1 MGHDK, CDR2 SYGVNS. V was trimmed by 3 bases and J by 7 bases, leaving 24 bases between them. Written as DNA, the CDR3 is TGTGCCAGCAGTGAGCCCGGGGGAAAGGGATCCGTCTCTGGCTACACCTTC. This encodes CASSEPGGKGSVSGYTF.

This chain joins TRBV2 and TRBJ1-2; 7 bases match TRBD1. CDR1 and CDR2 (germline): SNHLY, FYNNEI. The CDR3 spans 15 residues. V trimming: 2 bases; J trimming: 1 base; junction bases outside the gene matches: 4. CDR3 sequence: CASSERQGFNYGYTF. CDR3 nucleotides: TGTGCCAGCAGTGAAAGACAGGGATTTAACTATGGCTACACCTTC.

This clone was found a few times. The CDR3 DNA follows: TGTGCCAGCAGCCAATCCGGGACAACCTATGGCTACACCTTC. Its protein is CASSQSGTTYGYTF. The rearrangement uses TRBV7-2 and TRBJ1-2; tentatively, D is TRBD1 (6 bases). The CDR3 is made up of 14 amino acids. Trimming removed 5 bases from V and 4 bases from J, with 14 bases in between. Germline assignment: CDR1 SGHTA and CDR2 FQGNSA. The full variable domain, rest sourced from reference TRBV7-2 and TRBJ1-2, is GAGVSQSPSNKVTEKGKDVELRCDPISGHTALYWYRQSLGQGLEFLIYFQGNSAPDKSGLPSDRFSAERTGGSVSTLTIQRTQQEDSAVYLCASSQSGTTYGYTFGSGTRLTVV.

The rearrangement joins TRBV6-5 to TRBJ1-4; TRBD1 matches at 10 bases. CDR3 size: 14 residues. J gave up 7 bases and V 10 bases, and 9 bases lay outside the gene matches. Germline CDR1 MNHEY, CDR2 SVGAGI. CDR3 sequence: CATATRDRGEKLFF. Here the CDR3 DNA reads TGTGCCACCGCGACACGGGACAGGGGTGAAAAACTGTTTTTT.

The gene calls are TRBV6-2 or TRBV6-3 and TRBJ1-2; 7 positions match TRBD1. This CDR3 has 17 residues. From germline, CDR1 is MNHEY and CDR2 SVGEGT. The junction had 12 bases not matched to a gene; V was cut back by 2 bases and J by 3 bases. The CDR3 spells CASSYGSGRGADYGYTF. CDR3 nucleotide sequence: TGTGCCAGCAGTTACGGTAGCGGCAGGGGGGCGGACTATGGCTACACCTTC.

This chain's CDR3 is CATSEGTGSTDTQYF. The CDR3, as DNA: TGTGCCACCAGTGAGGGGACAGGGAGCACAGATACGCAGTATTTT. The chain carries TRBV24-1 and TRBJ2-3, with TRBD1 matching 9 bases. Germline lookup yields CDR1 KGHDR and CDR2 SFDVKD. The CDR3 consists of 15 residues. Trimming removed 4 bases from V and 0 bases from J; junction bases left unmatched: 1.

This rearrangement joins TRBV11-2 to TRBJ1-2; D remains unclear. This CDR3 contains 18 residues. The germline V gene encodes CDR1 SGHAT and CDR2 FQNNGV. Trimming removed 1 base at V and 0 bases at J, with 18 bases between. The CDR3 region has the DNA TGTGCCAGCAGCTTAGTGGATGGTACAGCCAGAGCTAACTATGGCTACACCTTC. Its protein is CASSLVDGTARANYGYTF.

This chain joins TRBV7-9 and TRBJ1-1, with unresolved D. The CDR3 consists of 12 residues. In germline, CDR1 is SEHNR, CDR2 FQNEAQ (reference sequence). Trimming left V 2 bases short and J 8 bases short, with 9 bases between. CDR3 sequence: CASSLIRSEAFF. DNA of the CDR3: TGTGCCAGCAGCTTAATTCGAAGCGAAGCTTTCTTT.

The chain is built from TRBV24-1 and TRBJ2-2, with D possibly matching TRBD2 (6 bases). CDR3 length: 15 residues. V was trimmed by 1 base and J by 4 bases, leaving 9 bases between them. The germline CDR1 and CDR2 sequences are KGHDR and SFDVKD. The CDR3, as DNA: TGTGCCACCAGTGATTTAGGGAGGAGCACCGGGGAGCTGTTTTTT. This translates into CATSDLGRSTGELFF.

The rearrangement uses TRBV9 and TRBJ2-1; TRBD2 matches at 11 bases. CDR1 and CDR2 (germline): SGDLS, YYNGEE. Unmatched junction bases numbered 6, after V lost 3 bases and J lost 7 bases. This CDR3 spans 15 amino acids. CDR3 nucleotides: TGTGCCAGCAGCGCGGGACTAGCGGTCTGGAATGAGCAGTTCTTC. It is translated as CASSAGLAVWNEQFF.

The CDR3 sequence is CASSIPPGQGNQPQHF. The DNA of the CDR3 is TGTGCCAGTAGTATACCGCCGGGACAGGGCAATCAGCCCCAGCATTTT. The chain combines TRBV19 with TRBJ1-5; 8 bases are shared with TRBD1. V lost 2 bases to trimming and J lost 2 bases; unmatched junction nucleotides: 5. The CDR3 consists of 16 residues. The V gene's germline CDR1 is LNHDA and CDR2 SQIVND (reference sequence).

The chain uses TRBV12-5 and TRBJ2-3; TRBD2 aligns across 9 bases. The CDR3 totals 19 residues. Per germline, CDR1 LGHNT and CDR2 FRNRAP. After removal of 0 bases from V and 2 bases from J, the junction contained 12 bases not matched to a gene. The CDR3 DNA reads as TGTGCTAGTGGTTTGGTACCTGACGGCGGGAGGGCCCCCACAGATACGCAGTATTTT. Translated: CASGLVPDGGRAPTDTQYF.

The CDR3 reads CASSLVGGALGVTIYF. CDR3 sequence (DNA): TGTGCCAGCAGCTTGGTGGGGGGGGCCCTTGGAGTCACCATATATTTT. The genes are TRBV5-6 and TRBJ1-3; the D gene is possibly TRBD1 (6 bases). Germline V gives CDR1 SGHDT, CDR2 YYEEEE. Trimming stripped 0 bases from V and 9 bases from J, with 19 bases between. The CDR3 totals 16 residues.

The V call is TRBV18, the J call TRBJ1-5; D unresolved. The V gene lost 5 bases and the J gene lost 4 bases, with 9 bases spanning the gap. The CDR3 covers 13 residues. Germline lookup yields CDR1 KGHSH and CDR2 LQKENI. CDR3 loop: CASSYQANQPQHF. In nucleotides, the CDR3 is TGTGCCAGCTCATACCAGGCAAATCAGCCCCAGCATTTT.